This T cell receptor beta chain was sequenced in a study of human T cells and chemical hapten exposure. Study-level information: The patch tests put 0.01% DPC on the skin of the upper back and were read 6 days later. Study results and limitations: It was expanded TCRs that formed significantly more large CDR3 similarity clusters than controls did.

Original processing notes: A per-sample median of around 91,000 TCRs was observed, with counts ranging from 23,224 to 690,600. TCRdb used MiXCR to reprocess the RACE reads, holding one entry per CDR3 protein. The V and J calls were determined by TCRdb, not by the authors. The table lists 300,000 to 350,000 distinct CDR3 sequences, 5.5% to 8% of them singletons, with 7.5% to 9% in the top ten. The table lists this clonotype with a few counts. The antigen remains unidentified. Germline trimming cut 5 bases from V and 0 bases from J; bases unmatched to any gene: 6. There are 15 residues in the CDR3. The V gene's germline CDR1 is SGHNT and CDR2 YENEEA. Indicated time point: patch test 1, 2 weeks after DPC sensitization. Regarding treatment: therapeutic diphenylcyclopropenone sensitization with weekly scalp DPC. Blood was collected ahead of every patch test applied.

The V and J genes are TRBV11-3 and TRBJ2-5; 7 nucleotides align to TRBD1. The sequence was obtained from a woman aged 18-29 years with alopecia areata. Some clones in this sample may be carry-over from other donors' samples. The input for sequencing was whole blood, taken in connection with sensitization to the hapten diphenylcyclopropenone (DPC). DNA for the CDR3: TGTGCCAGCAGCCAGGACAGGTCGTACCAAGAGACCCAGTACTTC. Translation gives CASSQDRSYQETQYF.